These T cell receptor beta chains were read from a single sample in a study of blood T cell repertoires in COVID-19. Generated by immunoSEQ multiplex PCR, the TCRdb table keeps only in-frame clones and is missing some. Among about 160,000 clones listed, about 74% were seen once. The sequencing input was peripheral blood. Source of these receptors: a man in his 60s with acute or convalescent COVID-19. Each CDR3 is given with its conserved first and last residue. D genes are given only for firm matches. Clone size is not always given. Where it is, it says once, few, many or a class for expanded clones.

d_call clone_size j_call v_call cdr3_nt cdr3_aa
. . TRBJ1-6 TRBV6-5 TGTGCCAGCAGTTACTTCAGTAATTCACCCCTCCACTTT CASSYFSNSPLHF
. once TRBJ2-2 TRBV11-2 TGTGCCAGCAGCCACAGGACCGCGAACACCGGGGAGCTGTTTTTT CASSHRTANTGELFF
. . TRBJ2-7 TRBV29-1 TGCAGCGTTGTGGGGGGAGAGTTAGGAGAGCAGTACTTC CSVVGGELGEQYF
. once TRBJ2-2 TRBV7-2 TGTGCCAGCAGCTTAGGCAGGGGGGCCAACACCGGGGAGCTGTTTTTT CASSLGRGANTGELFF
TRBD2 . TRBJ2-2 TRBV10-3 TGTGCCATCAGTCCCGGGGGGGCCGTTAAGACCGGGGAGCTGTTTTTT CAISPGGAVKTGELFF
TRBD1 . TRBJ2-5 TRBV7-8 TGTGCCAGCAGCCCCCAGGACAGGGCGGAGACCCAGTACTTC CASSPQDRAETQYF
. once TRBJ2-1 TRBV11-3 TGTGCCAGTTCTACAGGGAATGAGCAGTTCTTC CASSTGNEQFF
. . TRBJ2-3 TRBV5-1 TGCGCCAGCAGCTTGGGACGGGTCACAGATACGCAGTATTTT CASSLGRVTDTQYF
TRBD1 . TRBJ1-3 TRBV19 TGTGCCAGTAGACCGACAGGGGAAGAAAACACCATATATTTT CASRPTGEENTIYF
. . TRBJ2-3 TRBV9 TGTGCCAGCAGCGTAGAGGGCAGGGCGGCAGATACGCAGTATTTT CASSVEGRAADTQYF
TRBD1 . TRBJ2-6 TRBV3-1/TRBV3-2 TGTGCCAGCAGCCCGCCTTTGACAGGGGCCGGGGCCAACGTCCTGACTTTC CASSPPLTGAGANVLTF
. . TRBJ1-2 TRBV3-1/TRBV3-2 TGTGCCAGCAGCCAAAGCGAGAAAACCTATGGCTACACCTTC CASSQSEKTYGYTF
TRBD1 . TRBJ2-7 TRBV19 TGTGCCAGTAGTATCGGGACAGGCCGGTACGAGCAGTACTTC CASSIGTGRYEQYF
. . TRBJ2-1 TRBV29-1 TGCAGCGTTGAAGAGGGCGGGTATGGTGAGCAGTTCTTC CSVEEGGYGEQFF
. . TRBJ2-7 TRBV5-1 TGCGCCAGCAGCTTGGTTGGGGCTAGCTCCTACGAGCAGTACTTC CASSLVGASSYEQYF
TRBD1 few TRBJ2-7 TRBV19 TGTGCCAGTAGTCCCGAGACCGGGACAGGGGCGCTCGAGCAGTACTTC CASSPETGTGALEQYF
. . TRBJ2-5 TRBV5-1 TGCGCCAGCAGCGGTTTAGGAGGATCCCGACAGACCCAGTACTTC CASSGLGGSRQTQYF
TRBD1 . TRBJ2-4 TRBV6-5 TGTGCCAGCAGTAGCCGACAGGGGGTTAAAAACATTCAGTACTTC CASSSRQGVKNIQYF
TRBD1 . TRBJ1-6 TRBV7-9 TGTGCCAGCAGCGACGAAGGGACAGGACTAAACTCACCCCTCCACTTT CASSDEGTGLNSPLHF
TRBD2 . TRBJ2-3 TRBV15 TGTGCCACCAGCAGAGATTGGGTTAGCGGGGGATACACAGATACGCAGTATTTT CATSRDWVSGGYTDTQYF
TRBD1 . TRBJ2-7 TRBV5-1 TGCGCCAGCAGCCTTTTTACAGGGGTGTCCTACGAGCAGTACTTC CASSLFTGVSYEQYF
. . TRBJ1-2 TRBV2 TGTGCCAGCAGTGAAGGCCCGGGTGGTGGTGGCTACACCTTC CASSEGPGGGGYTF
. . TRBJ2-1 TRBV7-9 TGTGCCAGCAGCTTAGGGACAGCGCTCTACAATGAGCAGTTCTTC CASSLGTALYNEQFF
. . TRBJ1-3 TRBV30 TGTGCCTGGAGCGCGGCTTCTCTTCTAAGAAACACCATATATTTT CAWSAASLLRNTIYF
. . TRBJ1-4 TRBV25-1 TGTGCCAGCAGTGAACTCCGGGGTGAAAAACTGTTTTTT CASSELRGEKLFF
TRBD2 . TRBJ2-1 TRBV7-6 TGTGCCAGCAGCCTGACTAGCGGGGGGGCATATGAGCAGTTCTTC CASSLTSGGAYEQFF
TRBD1 . TRBJ1-4 TRBV10-3 TGTGCCATCAGCTCCGGGACAGGGGATGAAAAACTGTTTTTT CAISSGTGDEKLFF
TRBD2 . TRBJ2-1 TRBV6-4 TGTGCCAGCAGTGACTCTTCGGGCGGGGGGGTTTACAATGAGCAGTTCTTC CASSDSSGGGVYNEQFF
. . TRBJ2-1 TRBV3-1/TRBV3-2 TGTGCCAGCAGCCCGGAGGGGCCTTTTATCGATGAGCAGTTCTTC CASSPEGPFIDEQFF
. . TRBJ2-1 TRBV27 TGTGCCAGCAGTCAATCCCCCAGGGGACCCTCCTACAATGAGCAGTTCTTC CASSQSPRGPSYNEQFF
. . TRBJ2-5 TRBV6-5 TGTGCCAGCAGTCCAAACTCGGGGTCCCAAGAGACCCAGTACTTC CASSPNSGSQETQYF
. . TRBJ2-5 TRBV6-6 TGTGCCAGCAGTTTTGGACTCCATCAAGAGACCCAGTACTTC CASSFGLHQETQYF
TRBD1 . TRBJ2-7 TRBV7-2 TGTGCCAGCAGCTTAGCTCGGACAGGGACCTACGAGCAGTACTTC CASSLARTGTYEQYF
. . TRBJ1-5 TRBV10-3 TGTGCCATCAGTGATCAGGGGCATCAGCCCCAGCATTTT CAISDQGHQPQHF
TRBD1 once TRBJ2-1 TRBV9 TGTGCCAGCAGCGGCCGTCCGGGGACAGGGGTACGGAATGAGCAGTTCTTC CASSGRPGTGVRNEQFF
TRBD1 . TRBJ2-7 TRBV11-2 TGTGCCTGCAAGGCGGACAGGCTTCGCGAGCAGTACTTC CACKADRLREQYF
TRBD1 few TRBJ2-7 TRBV10-1 TGCGCCAGCAGAAAACCGGGACAGGGGAGGAACGAGCAGTACTTC CASRKPGQGRNEQYF
TRBD1 . TRBJ1-2 TRBV10-3 TGTGCCATCAGTTGGGGACAGGGAAAGTATGGCTACACCTTC CAISWGQGKYGYTF
. . TRBJ1-1 TRBV6-2/TRBV6-3 TGTGCCAGCAGTTACTCTATTGGTTCGTGGGGGCACACTGAAGCTTTCTTT CASSYSIGSWGHTEAFF
. . TRBJ1-4 TRBV29-1 TGCAGCGTTGAGCGGGGCGGGGGTAATGAAAAACTGTTTTTT CSVERGGGNEKLFF
. . TRBJ2-5 TRBV7-8 TGTGCCAGCAGCGAAGGTAGCGGTGGGCAAGAGACCCAGTACTTC CASSEGSGGQETQYF